The 17 T cell receptor beta chains below all came from one sample that was sequenced in a study of blood T cells in healthy people across ages. A second PCR of about 7 to 11 cycles used a sample-barcoded 5' primer and a J-beta primer mix. Using its own MiXCR run on the 5' RACE reads, TCRdb lists one record per CDR3 protein. This sample has about 1.1 million distinct CDR3 sequences; roughly two fifths occur once, and the top ten carry over 10%. Material: blood. These receptors were taken from a young man in good health.

This clonotype came up many times. V and J are TRBV4-3 and TRBJ2-3, with unresolved D. V was clipped by 0 bases and J by 2 bases, with 15 bases between them. Germline assignment: CDR1 LGHNA and CDR2 YSLEER. This CDR3 contains 17 residues. CDR3 bases: TGCGCCAGCAGCCAAGATCATCCCGGCCTCTCCACAGATACGCAGTATTTT. This translates into CASSQDHPGLSTDTQYF.

J is TRBJ1-1 and V is TRBV6-6; D ambiguous. The CDR3 consists of 12 residues. Looked up from germline, CDR1 is MNHNY and CDR2 is SVGAGI (reference sequence). Trimming stripped 6 bases from V and 5 bases from J, with 10 bases between. This chain's CDR3 is CASRTSDTEAFF. CDR3 coding DNA: TGTGCCAGCAGGACGTCAGATACTGAAGCTTTCTTT.

This clonotype was picked up a small number of times. The rearrangement joins TRBV7-9 to TRBJ2-4; TRBD1 might be the D (6 bases). CDR3 length: 16 amino acids. The V gene lost 5 bases and the J gene lost 0 bases, with 14 bases spanning the gap. Germline-derived CDR1 and CDR2 are SEHNR and FQNEAQ (reference sequence). The CDR3 region is CASSKDSLLAKNIQYF. For the CDR3, the DNA is TGTGCCAGCAGCAAGGACAGTCTCTTAGCCAAAAACATTCAGTACTTC.

The rearrangement joins TRBV7-2 to TRBJ2-3, with D unresolved. V gave up 3 bases and J gave up 0 bases, with 13 bases separating them. The V gene's germline CDR1 is SGHTA and CDR2 FQGNSA. This CDR3 is 16 amino acids long. The CDR3: CASSFARGRSTDTQYF. DNA for the CDR3: TGTGCCAGCAGCTTTGCCAGAGGCAGGAGCACAGATACGCAGTATTTT.

The rearrangement uses TRBV29-1 and TRBJ2-7, with 7 nucleotides matching TRBD2. The CDR3 spans 13 residues. Germline values: CDR1 SQVTM, CDR2 ANQGSEA. With 4 bases clipped from V and 3 bases from J, the junction kept 6 bases outside the gene matches. The CDR3 here is CSVVESGGYEQYF. CDR3 DNA: TGCAGCGTTGTGGAATCGGGGGGCTACGAGCAGTACTTC.

V and J are TRBV6-6 and TRBJ2-3; TRBD1 aligns across 8 bases. CDR3 length equals 17 residues. V was pared by 0 bases and J by 2 bases, with 7 bases of the junction left unmatched. Germline V lookup: CDR1 MNHNY, CDR2 SVGAGI (reference sequence). The CDR3 reads CASSYSHGTGFTDTQYF. The CDR3 DNA sequence: TGTGCCAGCAGTTACTCCCACGGGACAGGATTCACAGATACGCAGTATTTT.

This clonotype appeared a few times. The rearrangement uses TRBV5-8 and TRBJ1-2; the D is unclear. Trimming stripped 2 bases from V and 7 bases from J, with 6 bases between. The CDR3 consists of 11 residues. Germline CDR1 is SGHTS and CDR2 is YDEGEE. DNA of the CDR3: TGTGCCAGCAGCTTTAGCAGTGGCTACACCTTC. Encoded protein: CASSFSSGYTF. Full variable domain (remainder filled in from reference TRBV5-8 and TRBJ1-2): EAGVTQSPTHLIKTRGQQATLRCSPISGHTSVYWYQQALGLGLQFLLWYDEGEERNRGNFPPRFSGRQFPNYSSELNVNALELEDSALYLCASSFSSGYTFGSGTRLTVV.

This rearrangement joins TRBV10-3 to TRBJ2-5, with a weak D call TRBD1 (6 bases). The CDR3 is made up of 13 amino acids. Germline loops: CDR1 ENHRY, CDR2 SYGVKD. V lost 4 bases, J lost 5 bases, and 11 bases lay in between. The CDR3 sequence: CAISVTQGETQYF. Written as DNA, the CDR3 is TGTGCCATCAGTGTGACCCAGGGGGAGACCCAGTACTTC.

CDR3 sequence (DNA): TGTGCCAGCAGTTCTGGGAGGGCGGTGGAAGCTTTCTTT. Residues: CASSSGRAVEAFF. The chain couples TRBV12-3 or TRBV12-4 to TRBJ1-1, with D hard to call. V was clipped by 4 bases and J by 8 bases, with 14 bases between them. This CDR3 region has 13 residues.

About this clonotype: It is likely a read error, because the conserved phenylalanine at the end of the CDR3 is missing. The chain recombines TRBV6-5 with TRBJ1-2; D is perhaps TRBD1 (6 bases). The CDR3 covers 14 residues. Germline V gene data show CDR1 as MNHEY and CDR2 as SVGAGI. Between the trimmed V and J ends, which lost 0 bases and 9 bases, there was a span of 14 bases. CDR3 DNA: TGTGCCAGCAGTTACTCGACAACAGGGCCAAGCTACACCTTA. It encodes CASSYSTTGPSYTL.

V is TRBV10-3 and J is TRBJ2-1; 10 bases align to TRBD1. The CDR3 has 16 residues. Germline CDR1 is ENHRY and CDR2 is SYGVKD. Trimming took 3 bases from V and 6 from J; bases not matched to a gene: 8. The CDR3: CAISESGTGVGNEQFF. CDR3 in DNA: TGTGCCATCAGTGAATCCGGGACAGGGGTCGGCAATGAGCAGTTCTTC.

The chain has TRBV6-1 and TRBJ1-2, with D uncertain. The CDR3 totals 13 residues. Germline V gene data show CDR1 as MNHNS and CDR2 as SASEGT. V lost 5 bases to trimming and J lost 5 bases, with 12 bases between them. CDR3 protein: CASSPRAEYGYTF. Here the CDR3 DNA reads TGTGCCAGCAGTCCCCGCGCAGAATATGGCTACACCTTC.

This chain uses TRBV11-2 with TRBJ2-3; D unclear. This CDR3 spans 15 amino acids. V was trimmed by 1 base and J by 0 bases, leaving 8 bases between them. Germline CDR1 reads SGHAT; CDR2 reads FQNNGV. CDR3 nucleotides: TGTGCCAGCAGCTTAGCAGTACTTAGCACAGATACGCAGTATTTT. This sequence encodes CASSLAVLSTDTQYF.

This clonotype showed up just a few times. The V gene is TRBV4-2, the J gene TRBJ2-7; 8 bases fit TRBD1. The CDR3 totals 16 residues. Per the germline V gene, CDR1 is LGHNA and CDR2 is YNFKEQ. V was pared by 0 bases and J by 2 bases, with 6 bases of the junction left unmatched. The CDR3 coding sequence is TGTGCCAGCAGCCAAGAACTCGGACAGGGACCCTACGAGCAGTACTTC. This gives the protein CASSQELGQGPYEQYF.

This clonotype was counted only a few times. The CDR3 spells CASSQESGGEQYF. CDR3 sequence (DNA): TGCGCCAGCAGCCAGGAGTCGGGGGGGGAGCAGTACTTC. The chain carries TRBV4-3 and TRBJ2-7; TRBD2 matches at 8 bases. CDR3 size: 13 residues. Germline trimming cut 3 bases from V and 7 bases from J; bases unmatched to any gene: 5. CDR1 and CDR2 from the germline V gene are LGHNA and YSLEER.

This CDR3 reads CASSSDSEYGYTF. The CDR3 DNA follows: TGTGCCAGCAGTTCGGACTCGGAGTATGGCTACACCTTC. This chain connects TRBV6-5 to TRBJ1-2, with unresolved D. The V end was cut by 4 bases, the J end by 5 bases, with 11 bases between. The CDR3 has 13 residues. Germline V gene lookup returns CDR1 MNHEY and CDR2 SVGAGI.

The chain is built from TRBV7-2 and TRBJ1-2; a weak D match, TRBD1 (6 bases). Trimming stripped 2 bases from V and 3 bases from J, with 19 bases between. This CDR3 region has 17 residues. Germline values: CDR1 SGHTA, CDR2 FQGNSA. The CDR3 loop reads CASSLTGGGGEYYGYTF. The CDR3 DNA sequence: TGTGCCAGCAGCTTAACGGGGGGAGGGGGTGAATACTATGGCTACACCTTC. Drawing the rest from reference TRBV7-2 and TRBJ1-2, the complete variable domain is GAGVSQSPSNKVTEKGKDVELRCDPISGHTALYWYRQSLGQGLEFLIYFQGNSAPDKSGLPSDRFSAERTGGSVSTLTIQRTQQEDSAVYLCASSLTGGGGEYYGYTFGSGTRLTVV.